This TCR beta chain is from a study of T-cell reconstitution after alpha-beta-depleted transplantation in children (dated by TCRdb to the mid-2010s). Turning to the overall study: The study quantitatively tracked T-cell immune reconstitution after TCRalphabeta/CD19-depleted allogeneic hematopoietic cell transplantation in children using TCR repertoire profiling.

General conclusions and limits of the study: In some patients, high TCRbeta diversity at day 60 was attributed to recipient T cells and intrathymic progenitors that had survived conditioning. Over subsequent months, a decline in hyperexpanded clone frequencies was noted, and after one year, T-cell counts and TCRbeta diversity were mostly ascribed to newly produced T cells. Apparently early alphabetaT-cell count recovery about two months after transplant reportedly relied on only several hundred rapidly expanded clones derived from non-depleted graft cells.

Per the publication, the treatment or condition label means: allogeneic hematopoietic cell transplantation with graft depleted of TCRalphabeta T cells and CD19 B cells. The children who served as transplant recipients had been given grafts of TCRalphabeta/CD19-depleted allogeneic hematopoietic cells. Library construction relied on PCR. Sequencing was performed on an Illumina HiSeq 2500. To normalize quantification of the TCRbeta repertoire, the TCR libraries were built with molecular barcoding that relied on unique molecular identifiers. TCRdb cleaned the public reads at Q25 with fastp, built clones with MiXCR and kept in-frame beta chains. Duplicate CDR3 protein sequences are folded into a single record with the most common DNA and genes. For this sample there are a few hundred thousand distinct CDR3 sequences; around 20% appear just once. The top ten clones comprise roughly 9.7% of the sample. V loses 2 bases at its end and J loses 4 bases; junction bases beyond the gene matches: 8. Including cysteine and phenylalanine, the CDR3 has 15 amino acids. The DNA shown is the 45-base CDR3, in frame from base 1. Looking up the germline V gene yields CDR1 SGDLS and CDR2 YYNGEE.

This clonotype has just a few counts. Its antigen specificity is not known. No base-level quality is on record; no much larger clone is a single base apart. This material consisted of PBMCs, mostly from graft donor cells, taken 180 days after TCRalphabeta/CD19-depleted stem cell transplant. The origin of this receptor is a male patient under 18 who had a stem cell transplant for acute lymphoblastic leukemia, so the T cells may come from the graft donor. The rearrangement joined TRBV9 to TRBJ1-2, with 7 junctional bases fitting TRBD1. The DNA sequence reads TGTGCCAGCAGCGTCGGACAGGAGAGGGGCTATGGCTACACCTTC. This yields the protein CASSVGQERGYGYTF. Here the CDR3 is joined to the reference TRBV9 and TRBJ1-2 genes, and the full variable domain is: DSGVTQTPKHLITATGQRVTLRCSPRSGDLSVYWYQQSLDQGLQFLIQYYNGEERAKGNILERFSAQQFPDLHSELNLSSLELGDSALYFCASSVGQERGYGYTFGSGTRLTVV.